This T cell receptor (beta chain) was recorded in a study of identical twins. General study findings and limits: Out-of-frame beta sequences exhibited a weaker degree of excess twin sharing. One should note that invariant MAIT and iNKT cells could partly confound zero-insertion analyses.

V gave up 5 bases and J gave up 3 bases; unmatched junction bases: 7. CDR1 is SGHRS and CDR2 is YFSETQ in the germline V gene. The CDR3 length is 14 residues. TCRdb re-called the 5' RACE reads through MiXCR, storing one row per CDR3 protein. The repertoire holds approximately 210,000 distinct CDR3 sequences, approximately 5.9% seen once, with roughly 15% in the top ten. There are many counts of this clonotype. Antigen specificity is unknown. The same data also went into a second study, on T cells expressing NK-cell markers. That study reports: Source material for TCR beta repertoires consisted of sorted CD3+CD56+NKG2C+, CD3+CD56+NKG2C- and CD3+CD56-NKG2C+ T cells. The study found dominant NKG2C+ clonotypes at roughly 1.0-8% of CD8+ T cells in over 5 donors.

This receptor was obtained from a woman between 18 and 29 years old in good health. This chain links TRBV5-1 with TRBJ2-7, with 8 bases identical to TRBD2. Sequencing was done on a sample of CD8+ T cells sorted from blood. CDR3 nucleotides: TGCGCCAGCAGGTTCGGGCTAGCGGGCTACGAGCAGTACTTC. As protein: CASRFGLAGYEQYF. Supplemented by reference TRBV5-1 and TRBJ2-7, the full variable domain reads KAGVTQTPRYLIKTRGQQVTLSCSPISGHRSVSWYQQTPGQGLQFLFEYFSETQRNKGNFPGRFSGRQFSNSRSEMNVSTLELGDSALYLCASRFGLAGYEQYFGPGTRLTVT.